This entry lists 4 T cell receptor beta chains sequenced from one sample in a study of cytomegalovirus exposure and HLA in healthy donors. PCR involved 60 Vbeta and 13 Jbeta primers. Clones were read by immunoSEQ multiplex PCR, and TCRdb kept only the in-frame ones, dropping some. The sample includes under 100,000 clones, about 70% of them seen just once. Sequenced input: PBMCs. These receptors all stem from a man aged 35 to 55 in good health and CMV-seronegative.

V usage is TRBV4-2 and J usage is TRBJ2-1; TRBD2 agrees at 9 bases. J was trimmed by 7 bases and V by 1 base; bases with no gene match: 5. The germline CDR1 and CDR2 sequences are LGHNA and YNFKEQ. The CDR3 covers 15 residues. The CDR3 bases are TGTGCCAGCAGCCAAGTGGCTAGCGGGGCTAATGAGCAGTTCTTC. Its protein is CASSQVASGANEQFF.

V and J are TRBV7-3 and TRBJ2-1; 9 bases line up with TRBD2. The CDR3 covers 15 residues. The germline CDR1 and CDR2 sequences are SGHTA and FQGTGA. Trimming removed 5 bases from V and 8 bases from J; junction bases left unmatched: 10. The CDR3 coding sequence is TGTGCCAGCAGCCTCAGACTAGCGGAGTTTGATGAGCAGTTCTTC. Its protein is CASSLRLAEFDEQFF.

J is TRBJ2-7 and V is TRBV6-6; D gene unclear. Looked up from germline, CDR1 is MNHNY and CDR2 is SVGAGI (reference sequence). The CDR3 is made up of 13 amino acids. Trimming shortened V by 2 bases and J by 0 bases, and 5 bases separated the two germline ends. The CDR3 reads CASSYDTSYEQYF. In DNA, the CDR3 is TGTGCCAGCAGTTACGACACCTCCTACGAGCAGTACTTC.

The chain has TRBV7-7 and TRBJ2-2; 11 bases match TRBD2. Germline V gene sequence: CDR1 SSHAT, CDR2 FNYEAQ (reference sequence). Germline trimming cut 2 bases from V and 7 bases from J; bases unmatched to any gene: 12. This CDR3 comprises 18 residues. DNA of the CDR3: TGTGCCAGCAGCTTAATCCCCTCTAGCGGGGGGAAAAGCGGGGAGCTGTTTTTT. It yields the protein CASSLIPSSGGKSGELFF.